Listed below are T cell receptor beta chains from one sample, sequenced in a study of CD8 T cells in Susac syndrome. TCRdb re-analysed the immunoSEQ multiplex PCR reads in MiXCR, keeping a single row per CDR3 protein. Of more than 70,000 distinct CDR3 sequences listed, less than 95% are singletons. The source material was CD8+ T cells from PBMCs. These receptors were obtained from a human donor with Susac syndrome. Each CDR3 is given with its conserved first and last residue. Each record gives: V gene, clone size, J gene, D gene, CDR3 protein, CDR3 DNA. The D gene is left open where the match is weak. Where a row states a size, it is once, few, many or the class of an expanded clone; other rows omit it.

v_call: TRBV25-1
clone_size: -
j_call: TRBJ2-4
d_call: -
cdr3_aa: CASSPGDIQYF
cdr3_nt: TGTGCCAGCAGCCCCGGGGACATTCAGTACTTC

v_call: TRBV6-1
clone_size: -
j_call: TRBJ1-2
d_call: TRBD1
cdr3_aa: CASSERTGAVLIYGYTF
cdr3_nt: TGTGCCAGCAGTGAAAGGACAGGCGCCGTTCTTATCTATGGCTACACCTTC

v_call: TRBV2
clone_size: -
j_call: TRBJ2-3
d_call: -
cdr3_aa: CASTPGHTSTDTQYF
cdr3_nt: TGTGCCAGCACCCCGGGACATACTAGCACAGATACGCAGTATTTT

v_call: TRBV20-1
clone_size: -
j_call: TRBJ2-1
d_call: -
cdr3_aa: CSASYPQPSYNEQFF
cdr3_nt: TGCAGTGCTAGTTATCCCCAACCTTCCTACAATGAGCAGTTCTTC

v_call: TRBV7-9
clone_size: -
j_call: TRBJ1-2
d_call: -
cdr3_aa: CASSLYTNYGYTF
cdr3_nt: TGTGCCAGCAGCTTATACACTAACTATGGCTACACCTTC

v_call: TRBV6-1
clone_size: -
j_call: TRBJ2-7
d_call: -
cdr3_aa: CASVGGSLYEQYF
cdr3_nt: TGTGCCAGCGTGGGAGGTTCTCTCTACGAGCAGTACTTC

v_call: TRBV20-1
clone_size: -
j_call: TRBJ2-3
d_call: -
cdr3_aa: CSARNYRGTDTQYF
cdr3_nt: TGCAGTGCTAGGAACTACAGGGGCACAGATACGCAGTATTTT

v_call: TRBV19
clone_size: -
j_call: TRBJ2-2
d_call: -
cdr3_aa: CASSIQLSNTGELFF
cdr3_nt: TGTGCCAGTAGTATACAGCTCTCCAACACCGGGGAGCTGTTTTTT

v_call: TRBV2
clone_size: -
j_call: TRBJ1-2
d_call: TRBD1
cdr3_aa: CASLTGGGYTF
cdr3_nt: TGTGCCAGCTTAACAGGGGGAGGCTACACCTTC

v_call: TRBV28
clone_size: -
j_call: TRBJ1-1
d_call: -
cdr3_aa: CASSSPLTHRNTEAFF
cdr3_nt: TGTGCCAGCAGTTCCCCCCTAACACACCGAAACACTGAAGCTTTCTTT

v_call: TRBV6-2/TRBV6-3
clone_size: -
j_call: TRBJ2-1
d_call: -
cdr3_aa: CASSQQGWGDNEQFF
cdr3_nt: TGTGCCAGCAGTCAACAGGGATGGGGGGACAATGAGCAGTTCTTC

v_call: TRBV4-1
clone_size: -
j_call: TRBJ2-7
d_call: -
cdr3_aa: CASTPSTGNEQYF
cdr3_nt: TGCGCCAGCACCCCAAGTACGGGAAACGAGCAGTACTTC

v_call: TRBV2
clone_size: once
j_call: TRBJ2-5
d_call: TRBD1
cdr3_aa: CASSEYPGGAETQYF
cdr3_nt: TGTGCCAGCAGTGAATACCCAGGGGGCGCAGAGACCCAGTACTTC

v_call: TRBV12-3/TRBV12-4
clone_size: -
j_call: TRBJ1-2
d_call: -
cdr3_aa: CASSFGPASNYGYTF
cdr3_nt: TGTGCCAGCAGTTTCGGGCCGGCTAGTAACTATGGCTACACCTTC

v_call: TRBV6-5
clone_size: -
j_call: TRBJ2-7
d_call: -
cdr3_aa: CASSYSIGEQYF
cdr3_nt: TGTGCCAGCAGTTACTCGATCGGGGAGCAGTACTTC

v_call: TRBV27
clone_size: -
j_call: TRBJ2-7
d_call: -
cdr3_aa: CASSSLVSAYEQYF
cdr3_nt: TGTGCCAGCAGTTCCCTCGTTTCAGCCTACGAGCAGTACTTC

v_call: TRBV27
clone_size: -
j_call: TRBJ1-4
d_call: -
cdr3_aa: CASSALWHEKLFF
cdr3_nt: TGTGCCAGCAGTGCCCTTTGGCACGAAAAACTGTTTTTT

v_call: TRBV20-1
clone_size: -
j_call: TRBJ2-1
d_call: -
cdr3_aa: CSARDPRSTEQFF
cdr3_nt: TGCAGTGCTAGGGACCCCCGATCGACTGAGCAGTTCTTC

v_call: TRBV27
clone_size: -
j_call: TRBJ2-3
d_call: -
cdr3_aa: CAARARTDTQYF
cdr3_nt: TGTGCCGCCAGGGCGCGCACAGATACGCAGTATTTT

v_call: TRBV11-2
clone_size: -
j_call: TRBJ1-1
d_call: -
cdr3_aa: CASSPRAGWNTEAFF
cdr3_nt: TGTGCCAGCAGCCCCAGGGCAGGGTGGAACACTGAAGCTTTCTTT

v_call: TRBV30
clone_size: once
j_call: TRBJ1-5
d_call: -
cdr3_aa: CAWSAAAWLGQPQHF
cdr3_nt: TGTGCCTGGAGTGCTGCGGCCTGGTTGGGTCAGCCCCAGCATTTT

v_call: TRBV4-3
clone_size: -
j_call: TRBJ1-1
d_call: -
cdr3_aa: CASRPGVVDTEAFF
cdr3_nt: TGCGCCAGCAGGCCAGGGGTGGTGGATACTGAAGCTTTCTTT

v_call: TRBV5-4
clone_size: -
j_call: TRBJ2-2
d_call: -
cdr3_aa: CASSFLREELFF
cdr3_nt: TGTGCCAGCAGCTTCCTCCGGGAGGAGCTGTTTTTT

v_call: TRBV5-1
clone_size: -
j_call: TRBJ2-3
d_call: TRBD2
cdr3_aa: CASSGGGGLAGAGDTQYF
cdr3_nt: TGCGCCAGCAGCGGTGGAGGGGGACTAGCGGGGGCCGGAGATACGCAGTATTTT

v_call: TRBV11-2
clone_size: once
j_call: TRBJ2-7
d_call: -
cdr3_aa: CASSLARFYEQYF
cdr3_nt: TGTGCCAGCAGCTTAGCGCGGTTCTACGAGCAGTACTTC

v_call: TRBV6-1
clone_size: few
j_call: TRBJ2-1
d_call: -
cdr3_aa: CASRGGVNEQFF
cdr3_nt: TGTGCCAGCAGAGGGGGTGTAAATGAGCAGTTCTTC

v_call: TRBV7-9
clone_size: -
j_call: TRBJ2-1
d_call: -
cdr3_aa: CASEGGTGSEEQFF
cdr3_nt: TGTGCCAGCGAAGGGGGGACGGGGTCGGAAGAGCAGTTCTTC

v_call: TRBV6-5
clone_size: -
j_call: TRBJ2-7
d_call: -
cdr3_aa: CAVGAVYEQYF
cdr3_nt: TGTGCCGTGGGGGCTGTTTACGAGCAGTACTTC

v_call: TRBV9
clone_size: -
j_call: TRBJ2-5
d_call: TRBD2
cdr3_aa: CASSEGTSGAQETQYF
cdr3_nt: TGTGCCAGCAGCGAGGGGACTAGCGGGGCCCAAGAGACCCAGTACTTC

v_call: TRBV7-6
clone_size: -
j_call: TRBJ2-1
d_call: TRBD2
cdr3_aa: CASSLLAGASSYNEQFF
cdr3_nt: TGTGCCAGCAGCCTACTAGCGGGGGCTAGCTCCTACAATGAGCAGTTCTTC

v_call: TRBV7-9
clone_size: -
j_call: TRBJ2-3
d_call: -
cdr3_aa: CASSSTLTQYF
cdr3_nt: TGTGCCAGCAGCTCCACCCTTACGCAGTATTTT

v_call: TRBV9
clone_size: once
j_call: TRBJ2-3
d_call: -
cdr3_aa: CASSAFLTDTQYF
cdr3_nt: TGTGCCAGCAGCGCGTTTCTCACAGATACGCAGTATTTT

v_call: TRBV20-1
clone_size: -
j_call: TRBJ2-1
d_call: -
cdr3_aa: CSAPDSLVTGYEQFF
cdr3_nt: TGCAGTGCCCCCGATTCACTCGTGACGGGGTATGAGCAGTTCTTC

v_call: TRBV3-1
clone_size: -
j_call: TRBJ2-1
d_call: -
cdr3_aa: CASSQDYGQFSYNEQFF
cdr3_nt: TGTGCCAGCAGCCAAGATTACGGGCAGTTTTCCTACAATGAGCAGTTCTTC

v_call: TRBV29-1
clone_size: -
j_call: TRBJ2-5
d_call: -
cdr3_aa: CSGTARQETQYF
cdr3_nt: TGCAGCGGAACAGCGAGGCAAGAGACCCAGTACTTC

v_call: TRBV7-9
clone_size: -
j_call: TRBJ2-1
d_call: TRBD1
cdr3_aa: CASSSKGAEQFF
cdr3_nt: TGTGCCAGCAGTTCGAAGGGGGCTGAGCAGTTCTTC

v_call: TRBV6-2/TRBV6-3
clone_size: -
j_call: TRBJ2-7
d_call: TRBD1
cdr3_aa: CASDRGYEQYF
cdr3_nt: TGTGCCAGCGACAGGGGCTACGAGCAGTACTTC

v_call: TRBV27
clone_size: few
j_call: TRBJ2-7
d_call: -
cdr3_aa: CASSSASLYEQYF
cdr3_nt: TGTGCCAGCAGTTCGGCCAGCCTCTACGAGCAGTACTTC

v_call: TRBV5-1
clone_size: once
j_call: TRBJ2-3
d_call: -
cdr3_aa: CASSSRDSDTQYF
cdr3_nt: TGCGCCAGCAGCTCCAGGGATTCGGATACGCAGTATTTT

v_call: TRBV20-1
clone_size: -
j_call: TRBJ1-1
d_call: -
cdr3_aa: CSATGGTPGVTEAFF
cdr3_nt: TGCAGTGCTACCGGCGGGACCCCGGGGGTCACTGAAGCTTTCTTT

v_call: TRBV4-1
clone_size: -
j_call: TRBJ2-2
d_call: -
cdr3_aa: CASRAENTGELFF
cdr3_nt: TGCGCCAGCAGGGCAGAAAACACCGGGGAGCTGTTTTTT

v_call: TRBV27
clone_size: -
j_call: TRBJ1-5
d_call: -
cdr3_aa: CASSFGGTQPQHF
cdr3_nt: TGTGCCAGCAGTTTCGGGGGGACTCAGCCCCAGCATTTT

v_call: TRBV7-9
clone_size: -
j_call: TRBJ2-5
d_call: -
cdr3_aa: CASSSLGGLQETQYF
cdr3_nt: TGTGCCAGCAGCAGCTTAGGCGGGCTACAAGAGACCCAGTACTTC

v_call: TRBV12-3/TRBV12-4
clone_size: -
j_call: TRBJ2-4
d_call: TRBD2
cdr3_aa: CASRQTSGGNIQYF
cdr3_nt: TGTGCCAGCAGACAGACTAGCGGGGGGAACATTCAGTACTTC

v_call: TRBV6-4
clone_size: -
j_call: TRBJ2-1
d_call: -
cdr3_aa: CASSDSERVSYNEQFF
cdr3_nt: TGTGCCAGCAGTGACTCGGAGCGGGTGTCCTACAATGAGCAGTTCTTC

v_call: TRBV9
clone_size: once
j_call: TRBJ2-3
d_call: TRBD2
cdr3_aa: CASSESGGYTDTQYF
cdr3_nt: TGTGCCAGCAGCGAGAGCGGGGGATACACAGATACGCAGTATTTT